This T cell receptor (beta chain) is from a study of CD4 T cells in relation to SARS-CoV-2 and coronaviruses. Study-level information: No peptide or an HIV-1 Nef peptide pool served as negative control.

Method: immunoSEQ multiplex PCR; TCRdb's copy keeps in-frame clones and lacks some. This table has 21,000 or so clones, over 65% appearing once. Unexposed donor CD4+ T cells date from about 2011-2018, before the COVID-19 pandemic. CD4+ T cells were isolated from the cells after 10 days of culture. On days 3 and 7, cultures got half fresh IL-2 medium. As to this clone: The antigen is unknown.

This CDR3 contains 14 residues. In germline, CDR1 is SGHRS, CDR2 YFSETQ. The junction had 5 bases not matched to a gene; V was cut back by 5 bases and J by 2 bases. The J gene is TRBJ2-5, the V gene TRBV5-1; 8 bases line up with TRBD1. This sequence was found in a human donor in good health. The sample taken for sequencing was CD4+ T cells from PBMCs, cultured in vitro. The CDR3 DNA is TGCGCCAGCAGTACGCACAGGGGGCAAGAGACCCAGTACTTC. Protein sequence: CASSTHRGQETQYF.